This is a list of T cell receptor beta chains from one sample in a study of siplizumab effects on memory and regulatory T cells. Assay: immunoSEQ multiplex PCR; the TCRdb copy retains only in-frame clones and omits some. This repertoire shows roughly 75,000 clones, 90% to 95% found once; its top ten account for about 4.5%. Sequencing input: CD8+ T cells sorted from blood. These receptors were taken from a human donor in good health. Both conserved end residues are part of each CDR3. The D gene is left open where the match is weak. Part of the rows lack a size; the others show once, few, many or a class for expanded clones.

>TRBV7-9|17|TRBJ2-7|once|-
CASSQAAFGDTAYEQYF
TGTGCCAGCAGCCAAGCGGCGTTTGGGGACACCGCCTACGAGCAGTACTTC
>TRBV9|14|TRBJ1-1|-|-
CASSVGSWNTEAFF
TGTGCCAGCAGCGTAGGATCGTGGAACACTGAAGCTTTCTTT
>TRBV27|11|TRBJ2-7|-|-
CASSAGFEQYF
TGTGCCAGCAGTGCAGGGTTCGAGCAGTACTTC
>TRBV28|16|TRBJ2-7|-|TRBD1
CASSIPRGQDSYEQYF
TGTGCCAGCAGTATACCGAGGGGACAGGATTCCTACGAGCAGTACTTC
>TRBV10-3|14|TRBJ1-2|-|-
CAISEVQGGGGYTF
TGTGCCATCAGTGAAGTGCAGGGTGGTGGTGGCTACACCTTC
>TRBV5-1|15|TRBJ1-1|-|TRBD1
CASSPGQAMNTEAFF
TGCGCCAGCAGCCCGGGACAGGCCATGAACACTGAAGCTTTCTTT
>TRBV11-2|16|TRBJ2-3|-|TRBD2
CASSPPLAGGQDTQYF
TGTGCCAGCAGCCCCCCACTAGCGGGGGGACAAGATACGCAGTATTTT
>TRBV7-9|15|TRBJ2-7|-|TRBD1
CASGGQGATFYEQYF
TGTGCCAGCGGAGGACAGGGGGCCACCTTTTACGAGCAGTACTTC
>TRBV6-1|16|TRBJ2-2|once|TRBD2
CASSGSGGAGTGELFF
TGTGCCAGCAGTGGGAGCGGGGGGGCCGGGACCGGGGAGCTGTTTTTT
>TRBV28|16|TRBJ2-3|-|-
CASRKGRTGGTDTQYF
TGTGCCAGCAGGAAGGGACGAACGGGTGGCACAGATACGCAGTATTTT
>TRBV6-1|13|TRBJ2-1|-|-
CASSEGPFNEQFF
TGTGCCAGCAGTGAAGGGCCTTTCAATGAGCAGTTCTTC
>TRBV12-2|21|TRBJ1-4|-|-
CASRLKSPLGQGISTNEKLFF
TGTGCAAGTCGCTTAAAATCCCCTCTGGGACAGGGGATTTCAACTAATGAAAAACTGTTTTTT
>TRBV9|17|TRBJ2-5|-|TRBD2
CASSVGGAGGPQETQYF
TGTGCCAGCAGCGTTGGTGGGGCGGGGGGACCCCAAGAGACCCAGTACTTC
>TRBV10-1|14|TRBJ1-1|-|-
CASSESLANTEAFF
TGCGCCAGCAGTGAGTCGCTGGCGAACACTGAAGCTTTCTTT
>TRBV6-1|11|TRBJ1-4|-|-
CASSGPEKLFF
TGTGCCAGCAGTGGCCCCGAAAAACTGTTTTTT
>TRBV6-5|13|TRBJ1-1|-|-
CASKRGENTEAFF
TGTGCCAGCAAGCGGGGGGAGAACACTGAAGCTTTCTTT
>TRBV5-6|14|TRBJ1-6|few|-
CASSFEQVNSPLHF
TGTGCCAGCAGCTTCGAACAGGTTAATTCACCCCTCCACTTT
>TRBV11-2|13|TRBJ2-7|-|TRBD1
CASSPTGVSEQYF
TGTGCCAGCAGCCCGACAGGGGTTAGCGAGCAGTACTTC
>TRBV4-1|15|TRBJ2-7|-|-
CASSQVGGVWDEQYF
TGCGCCAGCAGCCAAGTAGGCGGGGTTTGGGACGAGCAGTACTTC
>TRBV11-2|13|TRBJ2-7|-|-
CASSLDQGYEQYF
TGTGCCAGCAGCTTAGATCAGGGCTACGAGCAGTACTTC
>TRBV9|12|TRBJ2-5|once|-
CASSRGAETQYF
TGTGCCAGCAGTAGAGGGGCTGAGACCCAGTACTTC
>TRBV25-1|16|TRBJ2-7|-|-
CASPYPWDMASYEQYF
TGTGCCAGCCCCTACCCTTGGGACATGGCCTCCTACGAGCAGTACTTC
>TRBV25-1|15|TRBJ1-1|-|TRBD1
CASSFGAGGVTEAFF
TGTGCCAGCAGTTTTGGGGCAGGGGGCGTTACTGAAGCTTTCTTT
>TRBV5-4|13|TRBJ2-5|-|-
CASRTQEEETQYF
TGTGCCAGCAGGACTCAGGAGGAAGAGACCCAGTACTTC
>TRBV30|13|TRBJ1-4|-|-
CAWTDGMNEKLFF
TGTGCCTGGACCGACGGAATGAACGAAAAACTGTTTTTT
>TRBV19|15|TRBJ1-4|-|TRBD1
CASSVGQVSHEKLFF
TGTGCCAGTAGCGTCGGACAGGTTTCGCATGAAAAACTGTTTTTT
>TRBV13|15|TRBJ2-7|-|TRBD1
CASSLNLGQYYEQYF
TGTGCCAGCAGCTTAAATCTGGGACAGTACTACGAGCAGTACTTC
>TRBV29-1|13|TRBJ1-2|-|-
CSVERGGNYGYTF
TGCAGCGTTGAACGAGGGGGGAACTATGGCTACACCTTC
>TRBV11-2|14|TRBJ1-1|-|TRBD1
CASSAHRGPAEAFF
TGTGCCAGCAGCGCGCACAGGGGGCCGGCTGAAGCTTTCTTT
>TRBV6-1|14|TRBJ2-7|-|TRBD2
CASRAGTNHYEQYF
TGTGCCAGCAGAGCCGGGACTAACCACTACGAGCAGTACTTC
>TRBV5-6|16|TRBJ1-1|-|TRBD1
CASSFPGGYFNTEAFF
TGTGCCAGCAGCTTCCCAGGGGGTTATTTTAACACTGAAGCTTTCTTT
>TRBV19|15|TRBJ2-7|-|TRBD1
CASSTQGAQSYEQYF
TGTGCCAGTAGTACCCAGGGGGCGCAGTCCTACGAGCAGTACTTC
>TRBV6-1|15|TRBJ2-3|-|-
CASSDAGRLTDTQYF
TGTGCCAGCAGTGATGCGGGGCGCTTAACAGATACGCAGTATTTT
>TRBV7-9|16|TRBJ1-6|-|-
CASSLVGAGNNSPLHF
TGTGCCAGCAGCTTAGTCGGGGCAGGGAATAATTCACCCCTCCACTTT
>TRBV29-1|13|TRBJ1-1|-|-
CSVGGVPNLEAFF
TGCAGCGTGGGGGGGGTACCCAACCTTGAAGCTTTCTTT
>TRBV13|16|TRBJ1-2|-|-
CASSLVGQGREYGYTF
TGTGCCAGCAGCTTAGTAGGGCAGGGGCGGGAATATGGCTACACCTTC
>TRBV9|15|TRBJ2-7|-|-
CASSDSGTGSYEQYF
TGTGCCAGCAGCGACTCCGGGACGGGGTCCTACGAGCAGTACTTC